This TCR beta chain emerged from a study of blood T cell repertoires in COVID-19. Study-wide context: COVID-19 samples from acute and convalescent phases originated in the United States, Italy and Spain.

The CDR3 sequence is 13 residues long. From germline, CDR1 is SGHDN and CDR2 FVKESK. The assay was immunoSEQ multiplex PCR, and TCRdb's table has in-frame clones only and misses some. Here the sample spans approximately 240,000 clones, about nine tenths being singletons. Concerning this clone: The junction shows a germline mismatch at one end, possibly a read error.

Adults between roughly 18 and 90 years of age took part from 20 to 25 US areas. The rearrangement uses TRBV14 and TRBJ1-4; no firm D call. The sequenced material came from PBMCs or T cells enriched from blood (not recorded which). The clonotype originates from a woman in her thirties with acute COVID-19. In nucleotides, the CDR3 is TGTGCCAGTAGCCAAGGGCCGGGGGAAAAACTGTTTTTT. Its protein is CASSQGPGEKLFF.